Shown below are 7 T cell receptor beta chains from a single sample sequenced in a study of regulatory dendritic cells for organ transplantation. The repertoire was sequenced with immunoSEQ multiplex PCR; TCRdb's copy has only in-frame clones and lacks some. The sample yields 22,000 or so clones, 74% seen once. Sequenced: memory CD4+ T cells from blood. The subset denotes: CD45RO+ memory T cells. The source is a human donor in good health.

This chain uses TRBV5-4 with TRBJ2-7; 10 bases agree with TRBD1. This CDR3 has 14 residues. With 4 bases clipped from V and 2 bases from J, the junction kept 3 bases outside the gene matches. Germline CDR1 reads SGHNT; CDR2 reads YYREEE (reference sequence). The CDR3 reads CASSGQGGPYEQYF. CDR3 sequence (DNA): TGTGCCAGCAGCGGACAGGGGGGTCCCTACGAGCAGTACTTC.

This clone was counted between two and nine times. This chain joins TRBV4-1 and TRBJ1-3; D is undetermined. The CDR3 has 16 amino acids. The germline CDR1 and CDR2 sequences are MGHRA and YSYEKL. V gave up 0 bases and J gave up 0 bases, with 9 bases separating them. The CDR3 loop is CASSQERGSSGNTIYF. The CDR3 DNA sequence: TGCGCCAGCAGCCAAGAACGCGGATCCTCTGGAAACACCATATATTTT.

The J gene is TRBJ2-5, the V gene TRBV11-3, with TRBD2 matching over 7 bases. In germline, CDR1 is SGHNT, CDR2 YENEEA. The V gene end was trimmed by 2 bases and the J gene end by 5 bases; junction bases not matched to a gene: 5. CDR3 length: 14 amino acids. CDR3 in amino acids: CASSLTSERETQYF. The CDR3 DNA follows: TGTGCCAGCAGCTTAACTAGCGAACGGGAGACCCAGTACTTC.

The chain links TRBV10-3 to TRBJ1-5, with D perhaps matching TRBD1 (6 bases). V was pared by 3 bases and J by 1 base, with 7 bases between. The CDR3 is 14 amino acids. Germline V gives CDR1 ENHRY, CDR2 SYGVKD. For the CDR3, the DNA is TGTGCCATCAGTGACAGGGGAAGCAATCAGCCCCAGCATTTT. Amino acids: CAISDRGSNQPQHF.

The chain links TRBV7-9 to TRBJ1-3; 7 bases match TRBD1. The CDR3 totals 14 residues. Per germline, CDR1 SEHNR and CDR2 FQNEAQ (reference sequence). Losses at the gene ends were 5 bases for V and 2 bases for J; bases not matched to a gene: 3. CDR3 amino acids: CASSIQGTGNTIYF. The DNA for the CDR3 is TGTGCCAGCAGCATACAGGGGACTGGAAACACCATATATTTT.

The rearrangement links TRBV4-2 to TRBJ1-2, with 7 bases identical to TRBD1. The CDR3 sequence is 15 residues long. Germline V gene sequence: CDR1 LGHNA, CDR2 YNFKEQ. Trimming removed 1 base from V and 8 bases from J; junction bases left unmatched: 10. CDR3 nucleotides: TGTGCCAGCAGCCAAGGGTTTTGGCAGGGGGACGGCTACACCTTC. It encodes CASSQGFWQGDGYTF.

This clone was recorded a few times. The genes are TRBV7-9 and TRBJ1-5; 7 bases agree with TRBD1. CDR1 is SEHNR and CDR2 is FQNEAQ in the germline V gene (reference sequence). Losses at the gene ends were 1 base for V and 9 bases for J; bases not matched to a gene: 6. The CDR3 has 14 residues. The CDR3 DNA reads as TGTGCCAGCAGCTTAGGCCAGGGGGGCGCGCCCCAGCATTTT. Its translation: CASSLGQGGAPQHF.